This TCR beta chain was found in a study of beta chain features in type 1 diabetes. On this clone: Its matching antigen is unknown.

Study findings and constraints: Shorter TCRB CDR3s, moderately but significantly so, marked every one of the four CD4+ subsets in Type 1 diabetes patients. The naive, central memory and Treg TCRB repertoires showed an apparent similarity that was greater among patients than among healthy donors. Type 1 diabetes patients showed fewer insertions and more deletions at VDJ junctions.

Reverse transcribing all isolated RNA meant expressed TCRB transcripts were sequenced. TCRdb keeps only in-frame clones here, not all; method: immunoSEQ multiplex PCR. The data show about 740,000 clones, roughly 13% seen once. CD45RO/CCR7/CD25/CD127/CD95/CD27 sorting isolated CD4+ naive, central memory, regulatory and stem cell-like memory cells. Sequences were obtained from naive CD4+ T cells from blood. The clonotype originates from a man between 18 and 35 years old with type 1 diabetes.

CDR3 nucleotides: TGTGCCAGCTCACCATTGGAGGCAGCCCTGAACACTGAAGCTTTCTTT. The encoded protein is CASSPLEAALNTEAFF. The rearrangement joins TRBV18 to TRBJ1-1; no firm D call. The germline CDR1 and CDR2 sequences are KGHSH and LQKENI. This CDR3 region has 16 residues. Trimming pared 2 bases from V and 0 bases from J, leaving 13 bases between.